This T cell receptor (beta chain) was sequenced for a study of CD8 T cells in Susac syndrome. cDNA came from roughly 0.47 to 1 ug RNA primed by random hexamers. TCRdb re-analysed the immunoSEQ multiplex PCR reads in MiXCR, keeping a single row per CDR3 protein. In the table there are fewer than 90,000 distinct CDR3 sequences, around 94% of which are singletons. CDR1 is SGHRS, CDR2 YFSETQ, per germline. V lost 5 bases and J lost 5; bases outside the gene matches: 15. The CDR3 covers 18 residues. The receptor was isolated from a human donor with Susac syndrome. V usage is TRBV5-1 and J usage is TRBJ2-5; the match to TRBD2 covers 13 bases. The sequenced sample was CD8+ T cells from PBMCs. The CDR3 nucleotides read TGCGCCAGCAGTTTCGATCGGACTAGCGGGAGACCATGGGAGACCCAGTACTTC. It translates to CASSFDRTSGRPWETQYF.